This T cell receptor beta chain was sequenced during a study of OX40 agonist ivuxolimab in advanced cancers. With respect to the entire study: The costimulatory receptor OX40 (CD134) was targeted by ivuxolimab, a fully human IgG2 agonistic monoclonal antibody. Intravenous ivuxolimab was administered to patients every 2 weeks at six dose levels: 0.01, 0.1, 0.3, 1.5, 3 and 10 mg/kg. Of the approximately 54 dose-escalation patients, hepatocellular carcinoma was present in approximately 20, melanoma in around 15, renal cell carcinoma in 9 and head and neck cancer in 9. The dose-escalation cohort was 80% to 90% male with a mean age of approximately 60 years, ranging from about 20 to 80. Prior anti-PD-1, anti-PD-L1 or anti-CTLA-4 therapy was permitted, and checkpoint inhibitors had been received by more than 35% of dose-escalation patients. Three dose-escalation patients achieved partial responses, one with hepatocellular carcinoma and two with cutaneous melanoma. Peripheral TCRbeta sequencing was intended to test whether TCR sequence diversity was altered and clonal T-cell expansion was caused by ivuxolimab. The paper describes the monotherapy dose-escalation part (N ≈ 52 patients) of the phase I trial of ivuxolimab.

Here is what the overall study found, with its caveats: At doses from 0.1 to 3.0 mg/kg, clonal expansion was seen in both CD4+ and CD8+ blood T cells between baseline and week 6. On average, CD8+ T cells showed more expanded clones than CD4+ T cells after ivuxolimab. In the 0.1-3.0 mg/kg groups, partial responders had among the lowest normalized peripheral clonal expansion, particularly in CD8+ T cells. Antigen specificity was not determined for the clonally expanded peripheral T cells. Low levels of normalized T-cell clonal expansion were also seen in some nonresponding patients.

The trial excluded patients who had a history of autoimmune disease or were on systemic immunosuppression. In every dose cohort, peripheral blood was drawn for TCR sequencing at baseline, cycle 4 day 1, and cycle 7 day 1. Samples were obtained from an open-label, multicenter, first-in-human phase I dose-escalation trial of ivuxolimab. The trial enrolled adults with locally advanced or metastatic head and neck squamous cell, hepatocellular, melanoma or renal cell carcinoma. CD4+ and CD8+ T cells were sorted separately from peripheral blood before TCR sequencing. About this clone: This clone's antigen is unknown. No base quality information exists; no much larger clone differs at one position.

The CDR3, from cysteine to phenylalanine, totals 15 residues. Only CDR3 DNA is held: 45 bases, read in frame from base 1. The germline V gene supplies CDR1 SNHLY and CDR2 FYNNEI. V is reduced by 3 bases and J by 2 bases, leaving a spacing of 11 bases between them. For sequencing of the TCRbeta CDR3 region, genomic DNA was extracted from the sorted cells. TCRbeta CDR3 regions were sequenced using the immunoSEQ Assay. Imported from immuneACCESS, the table was reduced by TCRdb to in-frame sequences with V and J called. These copies leave out some clones; in studies compared against another copy, an unresolved V gene accounts for under half, and the cause of the remainder is not known. In all, the sample holds tens of thousands of clones, and about 88% of those were seen once. The top ten clonotypes cover 1% to 1.5% of the sample.

The TCR originated in an adult with an advanced solid tumor such as melanoma, head and neck, liver or kidney cancer. The rearrangement combines TRBV2 with TRBJ1-3, with the identity of the D gene unclear. This specimen consisted of CD4+ or CD8+ T cells sorted from blood, obtained in a trial of the OX40 agonist ivuxolimab. This receptor carries the CDR3 CASSDEGFPGNTIYF. The DNA sequence reads TGTGCCAGCAGTGACGAAGGTTTCCCTGGAAACACCATATATTTT.